This T cell receptor (beta chain) was recorded in a study of T cell responses to AZD1222 COVID-19 vaccine (dated by TCRdb to the early 2020s). Regarding the study in general: AZD1222 recipients whose second dose came at about 4 weeks and those whose second dose came at about 12 weeks were combined into one group, since spike-specific TCR depth and breadth did not differ between the two schedules. TCR sequencing was performed for 230 to 250 trial participants, of whom around 200 were given two doses of AZD1222 and around 25 were given two doses of MenACWY control vaccine. Trial participants were enrolled by age into subgroups of 18-55, 56-69 and 70-plus years, and around 150, 29 and 61 TCR-sequenced participants, respectively, were included in these subgroups. The study at large found these results: The 56-69-year group was small, and its depth increase did not reach significance, likely because of low power. Participants were mostly white British and included more females than males, and it was suggested by the authors that clonal diversity may have been underestimated. Because no samples from the day 14 peak response were available, repertoires could be characterized only after the peak T cell response. The whole spike protein was spanned by vaccine-associated CD4 TCRs, and dominant responses were seen in regions 160-218 and 743-854. Reportedly, almost half of the unique spike-specific TCRs recognized epitopes lying outside the regions that are mutated in the B.1.351 and B.1.1.7 variants. Spike-specific TCR breadth and depth rose significantly after two AZD1222 doses compared with day 0 and with MenACWY recipients. Conclusions about previously exposed vaccinees were limited because only six AZD1222 recipients were SARS-CoV-2 seropositive at baseline.

As to this clone: Its antigen is currently not known. Base qualities are not at hand, and no much larger clone is one base apart.

The CDR3 regions of human TCRbeta chains were analyzed by immunosequencing. Per the source publication's procedure: Repertoire TCRs were matched against a reference library of SARS-CoV-2-specific TCRs generated with the MIRA antigen-specificity platform. Breadth was defined as the fraction of unique TCRs that were SARS-CoV-2-associated. Depth was defined as the fraction of total T cells that were SARS-CoV-2-associated. Each spike-specific TCR was assigned to its reactive spike region and to a CD4 or CD8 class using the MIRA data. Log10-transformed breadth and depth values were compared by one-way ANOVA with Sidak's multiple comparisons tests. Imported from immuneACCESS, the table was reduced by TCRdb to in-frame sequences with V and J called. These copies leave out some clones; in studies compared against another copy, an unresolved V gene accounts for under half, and the cause of the remainder is not known. Clonal size and the V and J genes are those of that table, whereas D and trimming came from the DNA. This sample holds more than 50,000 clones; around nine tenths were observed only once. The leading ten clones occupy 3.9% of the sample.

The germline V gene supplies CDR1 SGHRS and CDR2 YFSETQ. V trim: 0 bases; J trim: 0 bases; unmatched bases: 0. The CDR3 sequence holds 15 residues, the cysteine and phenylalanine included. Of the read, only the CDR3 DNA is kept; its 45 bases are in frame from base 1. According to the study, the label for this sample's time point signals: baseline before first vaccination. Samples from vaccinated people were obtained from the UK trials COV001 and COV002, which included a single-blind randomized controlled phase 2/3 trial of AZD1222 (ChAdOx1 nCoV-19) in healthy adults. For TCRbeta chain sequencing, PBMC samples from trial participants were taken at day 0 and at day 28 after the second dose.

The specimen was peripheral blood, collected on day 0 of AZD1222 vaccination. This sequence originates from an adult in good health. The rearranged segments are TRBV5-1 and TRBJ2-7, and TRBD1 aligns with 10 junction nucleotides. The CDR3 corresponds to CASSLGTGGSYEQYF. Here is the DNA: TGCGCCAGCAGCTTGGGGACAGGGGGCTCCTACGAGCAGTACTTC.